This T cell receptor beta chain was profiled in a study of shared clonotypes between healthy human individuals. Across the whole study: Three plates each covered CD4 naive and memory; CD8 naive two, CD8 memory one.

Between the trimmed V and J ends, which lost 4 bases and 0 bases, there was a span of 13 bases. Germline lookup yields CDR1 MNHEY and CDR2 SVGAGI. This CDR3 is 15 amino acids long. Deep-level assay runs were performed. The method was immunoSEQ multiplex PCR; TCRdb's version includes in-frame clones alone and lacks a portion of them. The profile covers over 2 million clones, with 80% to 95% appearing a single time and approximately 0.39% taken by the ten largest. As to this clone: Its antigen is not identified.

General observations from the study: Shared clonotypes: about 5.3% naive CD4, approximately 3.4% naive CD8, about 2.4% memory CD4, 0.4% memory CD8.

Memory CD4+ cells were the fraction left after CD45RA+ naive selection. The sequenced sample consisted of naive CD4+ T cells from PBMCs. Subset meaning: CD45RA+ positively selected. The TCR originated in a man between 18 and 35 years old in good health. Some clones in this sample may be carry-over from other donors' samples. The chain uses TRBV6-5 and TRBJ2-7; D is tentatively TRBD1 or TRBD2 (5 bases each). The CDR3 nucleotides are TGTGCCAGCAGTTGGTCCGGGACGAGCTCCTACGAGCAGTACTTC. Protein: CASSWSGTSSYEQYF.